The clone carrying this T cell receptor beta chain turned up a few times. The CDR3 sequence is 17 residues long. Trimming removed 5 bases from V and 2 bases from J, with 22 bases in between. Germline-derived CDR1 and CDR2 are MNHEY and SMNVEV (reference sequence). This specimen belongs to a study of human T cells and chemical hapten exposure. Across the study: Patch tests applied 0.01% DPC to the upper back, read at 6 days.

Per the authors' pipeline: TCR counts had a median of around 94,000 per sample and spanned roughly 20,000 to 750,000. Using its own MiXCR run on the RACE reads, TCRdb lists one record per CDR3 protein. TCRdb's processing, not the study's, gives the V and J calls here. The sample has 130,000 or so distinct CDR3 sequences, over 9% seen once; the top ten hold over 2%. This sample's time point: patch test 3, about 24 weeks after DPC sensitization. Treatment meaning: therapeutic diphenylcyclopropenone sensitization with weekly scalp DPC. The sequence derives from a woman in her forties or fifties with alopecia areata. Some clones in this sample may be carry-over from other donors' samples. Sequencing used whole blood, obtained in connection with sensitization to the hapten diphenylcyclopropenone (DPC). The chain joins TRBV27 to TRBJ2-7, with D perhaps assigned TRBD1 or TRBD2 (5 bases each). CDR3 bases: TGTGCCAGCAGTCTCTTTATGAACCGGGACGGAACCTACGAGCAGTACTTC. Encoded protein: CASSLFMNRDGTYEQYF.